This paragraph reports one T cell receptor beta chain. Its recognized antigen is unknown. No quality values exist for individual bases; no much larger clone is one base distant. To separate naive from memory CD4+ T cells, cryopreserved PBMCs first underwent CD4 enrichment and then EasySep naive CD4+ T cell enrichment. For about ten days, around 92,000 sorted naive or memory CD4+ T cells were cultured together with CEF peptides and T cell-depleted PBMCs at a 1:1 ratio. In general, triplicate replicate wells were used for every peptide culture condition. PBMCs were isolated from leukapheresis product or whole blood by Ficoll-Paque PLUS gradient centrifugation. PBMCs were either cryopreserved at -140 degrees C or used fresh in the expansion assay. The QIAamp Micro DNA Kit was used to extract genomic DNA from the CD4+ T cells. The sample is drawn from a study of CD4 T cells in relation to SARS-CoV-2 and coronaviruses (dated by TCRdb to the early 2020s). Background for the entire study: In the ViraFEST assay, PBMCs were cultured with antigen for less than 11 days, after which TCR beta CDR3s were sequenced to identify clonal expansions specific to the antigen. Samples from three pre-COVID donors and the naive versus memory experiments were sequenced with the Adaptive Biotechnologies TCR-sequencing kit; other data were Illumina-based. HLA restriction was mapped for shared crossreactive spike epitopes using patient-derived lymphoblastoid cell lines. At the level of individual TCR clonotypes, the study measured memory CD4+ T cell crossreactivity between SARS-CoV-2 spike protein and common cold coronavirus spike proteins. Across all 12 patients in the full convalescent cohort, ages ranged from 21 to 72 years, with a median of 38. A different, Illumina-based TCR-beta assay was used to sequence expansion assays from other donors in the study. Of the 12 convalescent patients, 8 were male and 4 were female, and two of the subjects were Hispanic. Study-wide conclusions, independent of this receptor: About 65% of donors had memory CD4+ clonotypes that crossrecognized SARS-CoV-2 and at least one common cold coronavirus spike. The study was limited by small numbers of patients and tested TCRs. Because no donor provided both pre-pandemic and post-infection samples, tracing the source of pre-existing responses was limited. Naive versus memory sequencing indicated that memory recall responses, rather than primary responses primed during culture, are detected by the assay. Significantly weaker SARS-CoV-2-driven expansion was shown by crossreactive clones than by monoreactive clones, consistent with antigenic imprinting. Since the crossreactivity analysis centred on spike protein, crossreactivity against other viral proteins was not assessed.

CEF-cultured naive and memory CD4+ T cell DNA received survey-level immunoSEQ TCR-beta sequencing. As for the authors' bioinformatics: During preprocessing, nonproductive sequences were removed, as were CDR3s that did not start with C, did not end with F or W, or were shorter than 7 amino acids. Antigen-specific clonotypes were called with the MANAFEST web app, based on expansion relative to reference and other culture wells. A clone counted as positive if significantly expanded in 2 of 3 replicate wells versus the reference culture at FDR below 0.05. Positive clones also required significant expansion versus all other tandem wells and an odds ratio above 5. Cultured and uncultured naive and memory CD4+ repertoires were searched for previously identified spike- and CEF-reactive CDR3s. CDR3 homology was measured as pairwise Levenshtein distance, computed with the stringdist R package after trimming three terminal residues from each end. In its TCRdb copy, this immuneACCESS table keeps in-frame sequences only and misses some clones. Where compared with another copy, unresolved V genes explain less than half of these, and the others have no known cause. V and J calls and clone size are those listed in that table; D and trimming were worked out from the DNA. For this sample there are tens of thousands of clones; more than 60% appear just once. The ten largest clonotypes hold 20% of the sample.

The CDR3, from cysteine to phenylalanine, totals 16 residues. The kept DNA is CDR3 alone, 48 bases in frame from the first base. Trimming removed 2 bases from V and 3 bases from J, leaving 13 bases between the germline ends. Per the germline V gene, KGHDR is the CDR1 and SFDVKD is the CDR2. This TCR was sampled from an adult with COVID-19. The sample comprised memory CD4+ T cells from PBMCs, cultured in vitro. The sample's cell subset or site label, in plain terms: memory (non-naive) CD4+ T cells. The chain is encoded by TRBV24-1 joined to TRBJ2-1; the D region may be TRBD1 or TRBD2, each matching 5 bases equally. The CDR3 in this case is CATSDSRDHLYNEQFF. The bases read TGTGCCACCAGTGATTCCCGGGACCATCTCTACAATGAGCAGTTCTTC.